Given below is one TCR beta chain in context. Its antigen is unknown. The sample belongs to a study of PD-L1 blockade in urothelial cancer. Looking at the study overall: Prior chemotherapy regimens per patient numbered 0 to 3. Study observations and caveats: Durable benefit was linked to greater 3-week expansion of tumor-associated blood clones.

Regarding time point: peripheral blood 6 weeks after treatment start. Assay used: immunoSEQ multiplex PCR; TCRdb lists only in-frame clones, some missing. The sample lists tens of thousands of clones, roughly 88% occurring once. The sample consisted of PBMCs, taken around atezolizumab (anti-PD-L1) treatment. The receptor was isolated from a man in his fifties with urothelial cancer.

The CDR3 here is CASSEGTGGWRETQYF. The DNA for the CDR3 is TGTGCCAGCAGCGAGGGGACAGGGGGATGGCGGGAGACCCAGTACTTC. This chain joins TRBV9 and TRBJ2-5; 11 bases are shared with TRBD1. The length of the CDR3 is 16 residues. The V gene end was trimmed by 3 bases and the J gene end by 5 bases; junction bases not matched to a gene: 9. Looked up from germline, CDR1 is SGDLS and CDR2 is YYNGEE.